This T cell receptor beta chain was sequenced for a study of response to subunit inactivated influenza vaccine. TCRdb reanalysed the RT-PCR reads using MiXCR and keeps one entry per CDR3 protein. The table has 150,000 to 200,000 distinct CDR3 sequences, 12% seen once; the top ten hold approximately 32%. This CDR3 has 16 amino acids. CDR1 is MNHEY and CDR2 is SMNVEV in the germline V gene (reference sequence). The junction had 9 bases not matched to a gene; V was cut back by 3 bases and J by 5 bases. This sample was also put to use in a study of T cells expressing NK-cell markers. That work states: Making the TCR beta cDNA relied on 5'RACE template switching with UMIs. The share of CD8+ T cells held by dominant NKG2C+ clonotypes was about 1.0-8% in 5 or 6 donors.

Specimen: CD8+ T cells sorted from PBMCs, collected 11 to 12 days after vaccination. The clonotype comes from a man between 45 and 60 years old who received an inactivated influenza vaccine. V is TRBV27 and J is TRBJ2-7, with TRBD1 matching 11 bases. CDR3 sequence: CASSFHAGTGGNEQYF. The DNA of the CDR3 is TGTGCCAGCAGTTTTCACGCCGGGACAGGGGGTAACGAGCAGTACTTC.